The next 2 T cell receptor beta chains were all read from a single sample in a study of T cell changes during pregnancy in multiple sclerosis. The assay was immunoSEQ multiplex PCR, and TCRdb's table has in-frame clones only and misses some. The repertoire holds approximately 110,000 clones, with more than 85% as singletons. Sequencing used peripheral blood, obtained after pregnancy. The receptors were sampled from a female donor with multiple sclerosis, enrolled in a pregnancy study.

This clone was seen a few times. This chain links TRBV5-1 with TRBJ2-1; TRBD2 aligns across 7 bases. The trim removed 1 base at V and 5 bases at J, leaving 3 bases unmatched. This CDR3 spans 14 amino acids. Germline V CDR1 and CDR2: SGHRS, YFSETQ. As DNA, the CDR3 is TGCGCCAGCAGCTTGATAGCGGGCAACAATGAGCAGTTCTTC. Its translation is CASSLIAGNNEQFF.

This clone was observed once. The chain joins TRBV5-1 to TRBJ2-5, with no clear D. Trimming took off 5 bases at V and 0 bases at J, with 8 bases between the two ends. The CDR3 covers 13 residues. Germline V lookup: CDR1 SGHRS, CDR2 YFSETQ. In DNA, the CDR3 is TGCGCCAGCAGTGAGGCCTACCAAGAGACCCAGTACTTC. This encodes CASSEAYQETQYF.